This TCR beta chain was profiled in a study of T-cell reconstitution after alpha-beta-depleted transplantation in children (dated by TCRdb to about 2016). The study in broad terms: Using TCR repertoire profiling, the study quantitatively followed how T-cell immune reconstitution unfolded in children after TCRalphabeta/CD19-depleted allogeneic hematopoietic cell transplantation. The full study reports these points: The apparently early recovery of alphabetaT-cell counts about two months after transplant reportedly depended on only several hundred rapidly expanded clones that came from non-depleted graft cells. Over subsequent months, a decline in hyperexpanded clone frequencies was noted, and after one year, T-cell counts and TCRbeta diversity were mostly ascribed to newly produced T cells. In some patients, the high TCRbeta diversity seen at day 60 was put down to recipient T cells and intrathymic progenitors that had survived conditioning.

The CDR3 runs 15 residues from the cysteine to the phenylalanine. The entry retains the CDR3 DNA only, 45 bases that are in frame from base 1. According to the germline V gene, CDR1 reads ENHRY and CDR2 reads SYGVKD. Trimming takes 2 bases off V and 7 bases off J; junction bases not matched to a gene: 6. Preparation of the library involved PCR. Sequencing was carried out with an Illumina HiSeq 2500. TCR library preparation used molecular barcoding, with unique molecular identifiers applied to normalize quantification of the TCRbeta repertoire. TCRdb trimmed public reads at Q25 via fastp, called clones via MiXCR and kept in-frame beta chains. CDR3 protein sequences are deduplicated, and each keeps its most common genes and DNA. The sample table lists fewer than 750,000 distinct CDR3 sequences, 23% of them with a count of one. The biggest ten clones account for around 14% of the sample. A word on this clonotype: The target of this receptor is not known. Base qualities are not provided; no much larger clone lies one nucleotide away.

The sample's treatment or condition label, in plain terms: allogeneic hematopoietic cell transplantation with graft depleted of TCRalphabeta T cells and CD19 B cells. The transplant recipients were children given TCRalphabeta/CD19-depleted allogeneic hematopoietic cell grafts. This receptor chain uses TRBV10-3 and TRBJ2-2, with 8 bases matching TRBD1. Source: PBMCs, mostly from graft donor cells, taken 360 days after TCRalphabeta/CD19-depleted stem cell transplant. This sequence was found in a boy younger than two who had a stem cell transplant for acute myeloid leukemia, so the T cells may come from the graft donor. The nucleotide sequence is TGTGCCATCAGTGAGATCGGACAGGGCCTCGGGGAGCTGTTTTTT. The encoded protein is CAISEIGQGLGELFF.